This T cell receptor (beta chain) was sequenced during a study of T cell repertoires in enteric fever (dated by TCRdb to between 2017 and 2018). For the wider study: Using volunteers experimentally challenged with Salmonella Typhi or Paratyphi A, the study rebuilt the Salmonella-specific repertoire of circulating effector CD4+ T cells. Four approaches were merged in the work: T cell receptor sequencing, unbiased single-cell cloning, mass cytometry and live fluorescence barcoding. T cell staining, including ex vivo staining, was performed with tetramers loaded with CdtB(105-125) peptide variants (SP110Y, ST110H). To pick out the circulating effector CD4+ T cells responding to Salmonella infection, the researchers turned to mass cytometry. Findings and caveats that apply to the study as a whole: Single amino acid variations in the immunodominant proteins CdtB and PhoN appeared to drive accumulation of T cells not cross-reacting between serovars. Among the expanded clonotypes were cross-reactive responses to distantly related Salmonella serovars, as well as clones that recognized antigens found only in S. Typhi or S. Paratyphi A. S. Typhi- and S. Paratyphi A-specific immunodominant T cell antigens were identified as HlyE and CdtB, respectively.

As to this clonotype: Its antigen has not been determined. It has no much larger one-base neighbor in the sample; base qualities were not kept.

The sample was run on an Illumina MiSeq. TCRdb passed the public sequencing reads through fastp at Q25 and MiXCR, retaining productive beta sequences. Identical CDR3 protein sequences are pooled into one entry, listed with their most common genes and DNA. The sample table lists about 1,600 distinct CDR3 sequences, 36% of them with a count of one. The ten biggest clones cover approximately 18% of the sample. This sequence originates from a human donor with Salmonella enteric fever, either typhoid or paratyphoid (not recorded which). Sequenced: CCR7- CD38- CD4+ T cells from PBMCs.

The CDR3 has the sequence CASSNGRPFTGELFF. The bases are TGTGCCAGCAGCAATGGACGGCCCTTCACCGGGGAGCTGTTTTTT. Recombination joined TRBV7-9 with TRBJ2-2; the D segment cannot be called with confidence. Spanning cysteine to phenylalanine, the CDR3 consists of 15 amino acids. CDR3 DNA is the only sequence kept; it has 45 bases, read in frame from the first base. V lost 5 bases and J lost 4 bases; the stretch between them is 14 bases long. CDR1 and CDR2 are drawn from the germline V gene (reference sequence): SEHNR, FQNEAQ.